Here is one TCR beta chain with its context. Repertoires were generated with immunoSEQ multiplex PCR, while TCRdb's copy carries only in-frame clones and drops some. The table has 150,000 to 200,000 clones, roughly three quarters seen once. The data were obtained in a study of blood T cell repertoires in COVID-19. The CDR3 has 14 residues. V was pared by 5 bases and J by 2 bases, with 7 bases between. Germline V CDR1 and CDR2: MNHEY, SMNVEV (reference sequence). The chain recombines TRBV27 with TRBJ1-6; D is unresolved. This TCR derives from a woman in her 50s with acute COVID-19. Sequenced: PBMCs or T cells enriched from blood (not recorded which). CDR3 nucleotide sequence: TGTGCCAGCAGTGTCCAGGCCTATAATTCACCCCTCCACTTT. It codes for CASSVQAYNSPLHF.